This entry lists 5 T cell receptor beta chains sequenced from one sample in a study of T-cell memory formation after mild COVID-19. TCRdb recomputed calls from the 5' RACE reads with MiXCR, one row per CDR3 protein. Among hundreds of thousands of distinct CDR3 sequences listed, roughly 21% were seen once. Sequencing was performed on PBMCs or a T cell subset sorted from them (not recorded which). Source of these receptors: an adult woman who had mild COVID-19 (a few samples of this study predate the infection). Cell type and time point are not known.

This clonotype turned up a few times. This chain uses TRBV12-3 or TRBV12-4 with TRBJ2-1, with 11 bases matching TRBD2. V dropped 6 bases and J dropped 8; count of bases not matched to a gene: 15. This CDR3 has 17 amino acids. This CDR3 is CASSRALLAGGTDEQFF. DNA for the CDR3: TGTGCCAGCAGCCGGGCCCTCCTAGCGGGAGGTACGGATGAGCAGTTCTTC.

Only a few counts were recorded for this clonotype. The genes are TRBV12-3 or TRBV12-4 and TRBJ1-5; TRBD1 agrees at 7 bases. The V and J ends lost 4 bases and 2 bases, in that order; junction bases with no gene match: 17. This CDR3 spans 19 amino acids. The CDR3 loop reads CASSYDRGGGGAGNQPQHF. The DNA of the CDR3 is TGTGCCAGCAGTTATGATAGGGGCGGAGGGGGCGCCGGCAATCAGCCCCAGCATTTT.

This clonotype showed up just a few times. The rearrangement links TRBV5-1 to TRBJ2-5; D call uncertain. Germline-derived CDR1 and CDR2 are SGHRS and YFSETQ. V lost 0 bases, J lost 1 base, and 10 bases lay in between. The CDR3 sequence is 15 residues long. The CDR3 coding sequence is TGCGCCAGCAGCTTGGCAGGCAGAATCCAAGAGACCCAGTACTTC. It translates to CASSLAGRIQETQYF.

There are a few counts of this clonotype. The gene calls are TRBV18 and TRBJ2-7, with a weak D call TRBD2 (5 bases). Per germline, CDR1 KGHSH and CDR2 LQKENI. V was trimmed by 1 base and J by 5 bases, leaving 12 bases between them. This CDR3 region has 14 residues. This chain's CDR3 is CASSPRAREDEQYF. In DNA, the CDR3 is TGTGCCAGCTCACCACGAGCGAGGGAAGACGAGCAGTACTTC.

This clonotype was observed a few times. The chain uses TRBV6-5 and TRBJ1-3; D call uncertain. V shed 4 bases and J shed 5 bases, with 21 bases lying between them. CDR3 length: 17 residues. Per the germline V gene, CDR1 is MNHEY and CDR2 is SVGAGI. CDR3 in amino acids: CASSLTPEGVGRNTIYF. CDR3 in DNA: TGTGCCAGCAGTTTAACCCCGGAGGGCGTTGGTAGAAACACCATATATTTT.